This T cell receptor beta chain was found in a study of T cell repertoires in cytomegalovirus infection. At the level of the study: Selected CMV epitopes included recently identified HLA-C-restricted ones as well as well-studied HLA-B-restricted ones. Public TCR beta signatures were indicative of both CMV infection and a matching HLA type.

TCRdb re-analysed the reads in MiXCR, keeping a single row per CDR3 protein. The data show 69,000 or so distinct CDR3 sequences, 25% to 30% seen once. General observations from the study: Carriers of CMV and the relevant HLA type were discriminated by public TCR beta frequency. HLA-C-restricted TCR beta clonotypes specific for CMV led the ex vivo response.

The sample holds a few counts of this clonotype. Its target is unknown. The sequence was obtained from a human donor in good health (CMV status not recorded). Some clones in this sample may be carry-over from other donors' samples. Specimen: CD8+ T cells from cultured PBMCs, collected from culture after CMV antigen stimulation.

The CDR3 is CASSTSGASGYEQYF. The CDR3 DNA sequence: TGTGCCAGTAGTACCTCAGGGGCCTCAGGCTACGAGCAGTACTTC. The chain is built from TRBV19 and TRBJ2-7, with D possibly being TRBD1 (6 bases). V lost 4 bases, J lost 3 bases, and 16 bases lay in between. The CDR3 covers 15 residues. Germline V lookup: CDR1 LNHDA, CDR2 SQIVND (reference sequence).